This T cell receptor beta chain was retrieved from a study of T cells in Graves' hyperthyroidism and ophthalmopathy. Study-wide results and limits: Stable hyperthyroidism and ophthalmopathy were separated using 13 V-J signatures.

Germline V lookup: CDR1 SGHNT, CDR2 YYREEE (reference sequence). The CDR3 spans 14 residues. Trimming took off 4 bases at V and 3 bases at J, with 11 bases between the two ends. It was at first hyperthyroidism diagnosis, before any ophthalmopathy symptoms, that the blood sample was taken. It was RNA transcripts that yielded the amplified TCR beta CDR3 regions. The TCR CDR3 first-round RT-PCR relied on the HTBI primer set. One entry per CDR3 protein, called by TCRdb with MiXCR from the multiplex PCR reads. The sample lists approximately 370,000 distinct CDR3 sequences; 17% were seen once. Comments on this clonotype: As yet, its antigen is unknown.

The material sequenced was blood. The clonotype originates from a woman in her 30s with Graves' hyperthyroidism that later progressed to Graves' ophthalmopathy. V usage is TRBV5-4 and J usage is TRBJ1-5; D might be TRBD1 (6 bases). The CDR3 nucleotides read TGTGCCAGCAGCCGGGACACCTACAATCAGCCCCAGCATTTT. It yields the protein CASSRDTYNQPQHF. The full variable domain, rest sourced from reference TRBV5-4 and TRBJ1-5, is ETGVTQSPTHLIKTRGQQVTLRCSSQSGHNTVSWYQQALGQGPQFIFQYYREEENGRGNFPPRFSGLQFPNYSSELNVNALELDDSALYLCASSRDTYNQPQHFGDGTRLSIL.